One and the same sample provided the 21 T cell receptor beta chains below, sequenced in a study of CD8+CD57+ T cells in acquired aplastic anemia. The study profiled TCR beta VDJ and CDR3 using genomic DNA as template. MiXCR was run by TCRdb on the reads, yielding one entry per CDR3 protein. The table lists about 220,000 distinct CDR3 sequences, about 37% of them singletons, with about 1.1% in the top ten. Sequencing was done on a sample of sorted CD4+, CD8+, or CD8+CD57+ T cells (not recorded which) from PBMCs. The receptors were sampled from a human donor in good health, serving as a control.

The J gene is TRBJ1-1, the V gene TRBV24-1; D perhaps matches TRBD1 (5 bases). Germline V gives CDR1 KGHDR, CDR2 SFDVKD. The CDR3 sequence is 15 residues long. V dropped 11 bases and J dropped 1 base, with 19 bases sitting between them. The CDR3: CASSPGRARNTEAFF. CDR3 DNA sequence: TGTGCCAGCTCACCGGGACGCGCCAGGAACACTGAAGCTTTCTTT.

The chain couples TRBV5-1 to TRBJ2-1, with 7 positions matching TRBD2. The CDR3 sequence is 17 residues long. The germline gives CDR1 SGHRS, CDR2 YFSETQ. The V segment lost 0 bases and the J segment 0 bases; nucleotides outside the gene matches: 6. The CDR3 DNA is TGCGCCAGCAGCTTGGCGGGGGGAACCCGCTCCTACAATGAGCAGTTCTTC. Encoded protein: CASSLAGGTRSYNEQFF.

This clonotype turned up a few times. This chain uses TRBV2 with TRBJ2-3, with TRBD2 identical over 11 bases. The CDR3 has 15 amino acids. The V gene's germline CDR1 is SNHLY and CDR2 FYNNEI. V shed 4 bases, J shed 0 bases, and the junction held 0 bases outside the gene matches. The CDR3 DNA follows: TGTGCCAGCAGTGGGACTAGCGGGAGCACAGATACGCAGTATTTT. Translated: CASSGTSGSTDTQYF.

A few counts support this clonotype. V is TRBV5-1 and J is TRBJ2-5, with D maybe TRBD1 (6 bases). Trimming cost V 0 bases and J 1 base, with 22 bases left between them. The CDR3 contains 19 residues. Germline V gene lookup returns CDR1 SGHRS and CDR2 YFSETQ. The CDR3 DNA reads as TGCGCCAGCAGCTTGGGTGTCGTCCCCGCCGGGACACTCCAAGAGACCCAGTACTTC. Translated, it gives CASSLGVVPAGTLQETQYF. The full variable domain, with the rest looked up from reference TRBV5-1 and TRBJ2-5, is KAGVTQTPRYLIKTRGQQVTLSCSPISGHRSVSWYQQTPGQGLQFLFEYFSETQRNKGNFPGRFSGRQFSNSRSEMNVSTLELGDSALYLCASSLGVVPAGTLQETQYFGPGTRLLVL.

The rearrangement joins TRBV2 to TRBJ1-5, with 8 nucleotides matching TRBD1. This CDR3 spans 14 amino acids. Trimming cost V 4 bases and J 10 bases; bases outside gene matches: 9. The germline CDR1 and CDR2 sequences are SNHLY and FYNNEI. CDR3 bases: TGTGCCAGCAGTGTGGACAGGGACAATCGTCCCCAGCATTTT. Translation: CASSVDRDNRPQHF.

The chain has TRBV30 and TRBJ2-1; the D gene could be TRBD1 or TRBD2 (5 bases each). The germline V gene encodes CDR1 GTSNPN and CDR2 SVGIG (reference sequence). Trimming removed 1 base from V and 4 bases from J, with 5 bases in between. The CDR3 consists of 12 residues. CDR3 protein: CAWSGGYNEQFF. DNA of the CDR3: TGTGCCTGGAGTGGGGGGTACAATGAGCAGTTCTTC.

This rearrangement joins TRBV2 to TRBJ2-5, with D possibly TRBD1 on 7 matching bases. V was cut by 4 bases and J by 9 bases, with 15 bases left in between. Germline V gives CDR1 SNHLY, CDR2 FYNNEI. The CDR3 extends over 13 amino acids. The CDR3 protein is CASSVEGRGAQYF. CDR3 DNA sequence: TGTGCCAGCAGTGTAGAGGGCAGGGGGGCCCAGTACTTC.

This clonotype has at least ten counts. The V and J genes are TRBV5-1 and TRBJ1-2, with D possibly being TRBD1 (5 bases). Germline values: CDR1 SGHRS, CDR2 YFSETQ. This CDR3 region has 14 residues. V lost 4 bases to trimming and J lost 0 bases, with 10 bases between them. DNA for the CDR3: TGCGCCAGCAGCACGGGGACGGCTAACTATGGCTACACCTTC. Its protein product is CASSTGTANYGYTF.

This clonotype was counted at least ten times. The V and J genes are TRBV7-8 and TRBJ2-7, with D hard to call. The V end lost 2 bases, the J end lost 4 bases, and 15 bases lay between the germline ends. The CDR3 is 15 amino acids. Germline CDR1 is SGHVS and CDR2 is FQNEAQ. CDR3: CASSLNPGAGYEQYF. In DNA, the CDR3 is TGTGCCAGCAGCTTAAACCCGGGCGCAGGTTACGAGCAGTACTTC. Combining the CDR3 with reference TRBV7-8 and TRBJ2-7 gives the whole variable domain GAGVSQSPRYKVAKRGQDVALRCDPISGHVSLFWYQQALGQGPEFLTYFQNEAQLDKSGLPSDRFFAERPEGSVSTLKIQRTQQEDSAVYLCASSLNPGAGYEQYFGPGTRLTVT.

This sequence joins TRBV9 and TRBJ2-2; the D gene could be TRBD1 or TRBD2 (6 bases each). Germline values: CDR1 SGDLS, CDR2 YYNGEE. This CDR3 comprises 11 residues. Between the trimmed V and J ends, which lost 5 bases and 9 bases, there was a span of 8 bases. The CDR3 DNA reads TGTGCCAGCAGGGGGGGCAGGGAGCTGTTTTTT. It specifies CASRGGRELFF.

The sample holds a few counts of this clonotype. The chain is built from TRBV5-1 and TRBJ2-1; 8 bases align to TRBD2. This CDR3 is built from 14 residues. Germline lookup yields CDR1 SGHRS and CDR2 YFSETQ. Trimming removed 2 bases from V and 5 bases from J; junction bases left unmatched: 3. CDR3 sequence reads: CASSFVSGNNEQFF. The CDR3 nucleotides read TGCGCCAGCAGCTTCGTTAGCGGGAACAATGAGCAGTTCTTC.

On this clonotype itself: A much larger clonotype is one base distant, so this may be a read error. The genes are TRBV19 and TRBJ1-6; TRBD1 matches at 10 bases. The junction had 5 bases not matched to a gene; V was cut back by 8 bases and J by 7 bases. This CDR3 spans 14 amino acids. In germline, CDR1 is LNHDA, CDR2 SQIVND (reference sequence). The DNA of the CDR3 is TGTGCCAGTGCCTCGGGACAGGGGAATTCACCCCTCCACTTT. Protein product: CASASGQGNSPLHF.

This clonotype was counted at least ten times. V gene TRBV20-1 combines with J gene TRBJ2-3; 7 bases fit TRBD2. Germline CDR1 reads DFQATT; CDR2 reads SNEGSKA (reference sequence). This CDR3 contains 15 residues. Trimming removed 6 bases from V and 0 bases from J; junction bases left unmatched: 9. DNA of the CDR3: TGCAGTGCCGCCCCGGGGAGGGGAAGCACAGATACGCAGTATTTT. It specifies CSAAPGRGSTDTQYF.

The V and J genes are TRBV15 and TRBJ2-1; 8 nucleotides line up with TRBD2. The CDR3 is 16 amino acids. V shed 3 bases, J shed 9 bases, and the junction held 13 bases outside the gene matches. Per the germline V gene, CDR1 is LNHNV and CDR2 is YYDKDF (reference sequence). This CDR3 reads CATSSATGLVASEQFF. In nucleotides, the CDR3 is TGTGCCACCAGCAGTGCTACGGGACTAGTCGCGAGTGAGCAGTTCTTC.

V gene TRBV5-1 combines with J gene TRBJ1-1; no clear D. The V and J ends lost 1 base and 1 base respectively, with 20 bases between them. The germline V gene encodes CDR1 SGHRS and CDR2 YFSETQ. The CDR3 extends over 18 amino acids. The CDR3 sequence: CASSLSGLRSISNTEAFF. DNA of the CDR3: TGCGCCAGCAGCTTGTCCGGCCTCCGATCAATTTCGAACACTGAAGCTTTCTTT.

This clonotype was counted at least ten times. V gene TRBV4-1 combines with J gene TRBJ2-5; D perhaps matches TRBD1 (6 bases). The germline V gene has CDR1 MGHRA and CDR2 YSYEKL. The germline V and J ends were trimmed by 1 base and 1 base, with 19 bases remaining between them. The CDR3 covers 18 residues. This CDR3 is CASSQASQGWFGQETQYF. DNA for the CDR3: TGCGCCAGCAGCCAAGCGAGTCAGGGGTGGTTCGGCCAAGAGACCCAGTACTTC.

In its sample, this clonotype was seen a few times. The genes are TRBV5-1 and TRBJ2-5, with 8 bases identical to TRBD2. CDR3 length: 15 residues. Per germline, CDR1 SGHRS and CDR2 YFSETQ. The J segment lost 2 bases and the V segment lost 4 bases, leaving 7 bases of the junction unmatched. Here the CDR3 reads CASSPTRGGQETQYF. The CDR3 DNA reads as TGCGCCAGCAGCCCAACTCGGGGGGGGCAAGAGACCCAGTACTTC.

Regarding this clonotype: At one of its ends the junction is not consistent with the germline gene, which may arise from a read error. The V call is TRBV6-1, the J call TRBJ2-7; TRBD1 aligns across 7 bases. CDR1 is MNHNS and CDR2 is SASEGT in the germline V gene. This CDR3 has 13 residues. The CDR3 region is CASSRQGAAERYF. The CDR3 DNA is TGTGCCAGCAGTCGACAGGGCGCCGCCGAGCGGTACTTC.

Notes on this clonotype: This CDR3 fails to terminate in the conserved phenylalanine or tryptophan, so it likely reflects a read error. The chain combines TRBV5-1 with TRBJ2-7; TRBD2 might be the D (5 bases). The CDR3 totals 14 residues. V was pared by 1 base and J by 3 bases, with 11 bases between. Germline V gene data show CDR1 as SGHRS and CDR2 as YFSETQ. For the CDR3, the DNA is TGCGCCAGCAGCTTGTTGGACTGGGACTACGAGCAGTACCTC. Translation: CASSLLDWDYEQYL.

At least ten counts were recorded for this clonotype. This sequence joins TRBV7-8 and TRBJ1-1; D is possibly TRBD1 (5 bases). The V end was cut by 5 bases, the J end by 7 bases, with 17 bases between. The CDR3 length is 14 residues. Germline V lookup: CDR1 SGHVS, CDR2 FQNEAQ. Written as DNA, the CDR3 is TGTGCCAGCAGCGCCCGGTGGGCCCAGGGTGAAGCTTTCTTT. Its translation is CASSARWAQGEAFF.

This clonotype was found a few times. The rearrangement joins TRBV13 to TRBJ1-2; 9 bases are shared with TRBD1. J was trimmed by 4 bases and V by 1 base; bases with no gene match: 13. The CDR3 is made up of 18 amino acids. CDR1 is PRHDT, CDR2 FYEKMQ, per germline (reference sequence). The CDR3 spells CASSLVSMTGGDRYGYTF. DNA for the CDR3: TGTGCCAGCAGCTTAGTCTCCATGACAGGGGGGGATCGCTATGGCTACACCTTC.